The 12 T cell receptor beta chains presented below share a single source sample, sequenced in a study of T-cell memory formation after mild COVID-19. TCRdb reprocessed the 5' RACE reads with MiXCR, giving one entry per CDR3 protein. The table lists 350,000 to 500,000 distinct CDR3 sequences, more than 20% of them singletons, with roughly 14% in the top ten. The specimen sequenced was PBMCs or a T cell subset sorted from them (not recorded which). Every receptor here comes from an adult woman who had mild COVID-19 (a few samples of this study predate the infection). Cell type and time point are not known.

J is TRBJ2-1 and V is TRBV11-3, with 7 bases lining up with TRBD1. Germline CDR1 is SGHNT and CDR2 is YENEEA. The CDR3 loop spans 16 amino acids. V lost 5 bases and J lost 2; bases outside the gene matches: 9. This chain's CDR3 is CASSLQGIVPYNEQFF. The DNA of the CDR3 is TGTGCCAGCAGCCTACAGGGGATCGTACCCTACAATGAGCAGTTCTTC. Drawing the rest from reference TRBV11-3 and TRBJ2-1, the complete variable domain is EAGVVQSPRYKIIEKKQPVAFWCNPISGHNTLYWYLQNLGQGPELLIRYENEEAVDDSQLPKDRFSAERLKGVDSTLKIQPAELGDSAVYLCASSLQGIVPYNEQFFGPGTRLTVL.

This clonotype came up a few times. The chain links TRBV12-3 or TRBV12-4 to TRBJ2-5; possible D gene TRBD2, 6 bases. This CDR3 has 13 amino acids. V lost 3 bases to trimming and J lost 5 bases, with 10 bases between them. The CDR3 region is CASSFLGRETQYF. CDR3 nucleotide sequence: TGTGCCAGCAGTTTTTTGGGGAGGGAGACCCAGTACTTC.

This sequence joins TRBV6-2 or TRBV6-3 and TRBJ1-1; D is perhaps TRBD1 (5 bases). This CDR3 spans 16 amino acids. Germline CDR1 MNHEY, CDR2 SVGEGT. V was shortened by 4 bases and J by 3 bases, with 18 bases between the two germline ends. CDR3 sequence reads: CASSSVPGRGDTEAFF. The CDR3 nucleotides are TGTGCCAGCAGTTCTGTCCCGGGACGAGGAGACACTGAAGCTTTCTTT.

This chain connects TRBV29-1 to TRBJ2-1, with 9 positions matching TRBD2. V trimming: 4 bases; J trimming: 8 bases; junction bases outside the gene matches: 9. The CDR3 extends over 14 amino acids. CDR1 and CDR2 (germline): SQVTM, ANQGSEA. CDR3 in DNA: TGCAGCGTTGCGTCGGCGGGAGGGCCGTATGAGCAGTTCTTC. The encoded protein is CSVASAGGPYEQFF.

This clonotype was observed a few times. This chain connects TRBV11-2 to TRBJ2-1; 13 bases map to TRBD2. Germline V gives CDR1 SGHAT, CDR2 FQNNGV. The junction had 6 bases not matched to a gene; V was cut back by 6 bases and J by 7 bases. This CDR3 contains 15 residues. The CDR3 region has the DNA TGTGCCAGCAGGAGGGGGACTAGCGGGAAGAATGAGCAGTTCTTC. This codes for CASRRGTSGKNEQFF.

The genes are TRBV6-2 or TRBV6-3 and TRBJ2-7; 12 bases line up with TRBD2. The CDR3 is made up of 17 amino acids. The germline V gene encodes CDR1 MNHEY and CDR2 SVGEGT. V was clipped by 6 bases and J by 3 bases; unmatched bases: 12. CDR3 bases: TGTGCCAGCAGCCATCCGTGGACTAGCGGGAAACACTACGAGCAGTACTTC. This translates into CASSHPWTSGKHYEQYF.

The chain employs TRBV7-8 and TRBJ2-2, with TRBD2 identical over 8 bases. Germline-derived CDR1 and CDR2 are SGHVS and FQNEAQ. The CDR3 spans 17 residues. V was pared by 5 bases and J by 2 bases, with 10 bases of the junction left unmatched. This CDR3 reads CASSPRIAGLNTGELFF. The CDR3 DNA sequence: TGTGCCAGCAGCCCCCGTATAGCGGGGCTTAACACCGGGGAGCTGTTTTTT.

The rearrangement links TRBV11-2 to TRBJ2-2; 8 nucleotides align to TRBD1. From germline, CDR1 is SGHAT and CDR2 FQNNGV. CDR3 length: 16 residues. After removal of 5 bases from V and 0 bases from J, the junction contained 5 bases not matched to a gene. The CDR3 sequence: CASSTGQGPNTGELFF. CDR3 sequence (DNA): TGTGCCAGCAGCACAGGACAGGGACCGAACACCGGGGAGCTGTTTTTT.

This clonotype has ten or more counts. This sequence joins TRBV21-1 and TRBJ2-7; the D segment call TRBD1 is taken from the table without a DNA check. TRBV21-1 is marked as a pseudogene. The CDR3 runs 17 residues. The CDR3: CASSRSWTGGIIHEQYF. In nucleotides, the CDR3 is TGTGCCAGCAGCCGGAGCTGGACAGGGGGCATAATCCACGAGCAGTACTTC.

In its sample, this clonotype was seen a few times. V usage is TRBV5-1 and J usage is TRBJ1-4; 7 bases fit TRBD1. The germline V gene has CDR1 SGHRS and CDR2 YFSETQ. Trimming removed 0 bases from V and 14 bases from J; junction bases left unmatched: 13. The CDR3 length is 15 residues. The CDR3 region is CASSLETGPVQLLFF. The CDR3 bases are TGCGCCAGCAGCTTGGAGACAGGGCCCGTTCAGTTGCTGTTTTTT. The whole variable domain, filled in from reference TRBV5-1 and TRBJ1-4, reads KAGVTQTPRYLIKTRGQQVTLSCSPISGHRSVSWYQQTPGQGLQFLFEYFSETQRNKGNFPGRFSGRQFSNSRSEMNVSTLELGDSALYLCASSLETGPVQLLFFGSGTQLSVL.

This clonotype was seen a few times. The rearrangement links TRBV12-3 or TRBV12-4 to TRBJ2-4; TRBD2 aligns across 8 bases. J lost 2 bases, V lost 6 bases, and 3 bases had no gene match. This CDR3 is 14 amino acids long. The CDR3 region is CASSGGVPKNIQYF. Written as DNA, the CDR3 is TGTGCCAGCAGCGGGGGGGTCCCCAAAAACATTCAGTACTTC.

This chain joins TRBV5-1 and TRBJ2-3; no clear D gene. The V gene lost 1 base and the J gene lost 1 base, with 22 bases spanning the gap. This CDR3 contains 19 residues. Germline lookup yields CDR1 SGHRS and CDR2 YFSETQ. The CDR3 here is CASSLKTTVLTARTDTQYF. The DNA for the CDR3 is TGCGCCAGCAGCTTGAAAACGACGGTGCTTACTGCCCGCACAGATACGCAGTATTTT.